Shown below are 24 T cell receptor beta chains from a single sample sequenced in a study of blood T cell repertoires in COVID-19. Data came from immunoSEQ multiplex PCR; TCRdb stores just in-frame clones and leaves some out. The profile shows over 250,000 clones, roughly 86% of them singletons. Sequencing used PBMCs or T cells enriched from blood (not recorded which). Receptor source: a woman in her sixties who had recovered from COVID-19.

The chain combines TRBV10-3 with TRBJ1-6, with unresolved D. Germline V gene sequence: CDR1 ENHRY, CDR2 SYGVKD. V lost 0 bases to trimming and J lost 7 bases, with 13 bases between them. This CDR3 is 16 amino acids long. CDR3 DNA sequence: TGTGCCATCAGTGAGTCGACCCGGGGATTGAATTCACCCCTCCACTTT. It codes for CAISESTRGLNSPLHF.

Points on this clone: One junction end does not reproduce the germline sequence, and a read error may be involved. The chain links TRBV7-7 to TRBJ2-2, with no clear D. CDR1 and CDR2 from the germline V gene are SSHAT and FNYEAQ (reference sequence). The CDR3 is 15 amino acids. CDR3 in DNA: TGTGCTAGCAGCCCCCTTTTCGGGTATGCCGGGGAGCTGTTTTTT. Amino acids: CASSPLFGYAGELFF.

The chain combines TRBV10-3 with TRBJ2-1, with 7 bases matching TRBD2. Trimming cost V 10 bases and J 14 bases; bases outside gene matches: 17. Germline CDR1 reads ENHRY; CDR2 reads SYGVKD. The CDR3 spans 13 residues. DNA for the CDR3: TGTGCCAGCCGCCGGGGGGTTGAGGGTACGGAGTTCTTC. Amino acid sequence: CASRRGVEGTEFF.

The rearrangement uses TRBV3-1 (or the pseudogene TRBV3-2) and TRBJ2-1, with TRBD2 as a possible D gene (6 bases). CDR1 and CDR2 (germline): LGHDT, YNNKEL (reference sequence). The CDR3 consists of 16 residues. Trimming cost V 4 bases and J 2 bases, with 15 bases left between them. CDR3: CASSPRDFSPYNEQFF. CDR3 nucleotide sequence: TGTGCCAGCAGCCCTCGGGACTTTTCCCCCTACAATGAGCAGTTCTTC.

The V gene is TRBV27, the J gene TRBJ2-3; D remains unclear. The CDR3 is 13 amino acids. Germline assignment: CDR1 MNHEY and CDR2 SMNVEV (reference sequence). Trimming cost V 11 bases and J 0 bases, with 12 bases left between them. CDR3 sequence: CAAARLSTDTQYF. In nucleotides, the CDR3 is TGTGCCGCCGCGAGGCTAAGCACAGATACGCAGTATTTT.

The rearrangement joins TRBV28 to TRBJ1-4; 9 nucleotides align to TRBD1. Germline CDR1 is MDHEN and CDR2 is SYDVKM. The CDR3 is made up of 12 amino acids. V lost 8 bases and J lost 6; bases outside the gene matches: 1. In DNA, the CDR3 is TGTGCCAGCGGGACAGGGTATGAAAAACTGTTTTTT. This translates into CASGTGYEKLFF.

In this sample, this clone turned up once. The chain recombines TRBV7-2 with TRBJ1-1, with D possibly matching TRBD1 (5 bases). This CDR3 is 15 amino acids long. Germline-derived CDR1 and CDR2 are SGHTA and FQGNSA. V was trimmed by 1 base and J by 1 base, leaving 10 bases between them. CDR3 in amino acids: CASSLGGVTNTEAFF. The CDR3 nucleotides are TGTGCCAGCAGCTTAGGGGGGGTTACGAACACTGAAGCTTTCTTT. The entire variable domain, with the rest obtained from reference TRBV7-2 and TRBJ1-1, is as follows: GAGVSQSPSNKVTEKGKDVELRCDPISGHTALYWYRQSLGQGLEFLIYFQGNSAPDKSGLPSDRFSAERTGGSVSTLTIQRTQQEDSAVYLCASSLGGVTNTEAFFGQGTRLTVV.

The chain uses TRBV9 and TRBJ2-1; 9 bases are a match to TRBD2. CDR1 SGDLS and CDR2 YYNGEE come from the germline V gene. This CDR3 is 15 amino acids long. The V and J ends lost 4 bases and 6 bases, in that order; junction bases with no gene match: 8. CDR3 sequence (DNA): TGTGCCAGCAGCCTCCGGGCGGGGGGGGTCAATGAGCAGTTCTTC. Its protein is CASSLRAGGVNEQFF.

The genes are TRBV5-1 and TRBJ1-2; maybe TRBD1 (5 bases). The CDR3 contains 12 residues. V lost 0 bases, J lost 7 bases, and 7 bases lay in between. The germline CDR1 and CDR2 sequences are SGHRS and YFSETQ. The CDR3 loop reads CASSLGGRGYTF. The CDR3 bases are TGCGCCAGCAGCTTGGGGGGCCGTGGCTACACCTTC. Looking up the rest from reference TRBV5-1 and TRBJ1-2 gives the full variable domain: KAGVTQTPRYLIKTRGQQVTLSCSPISGHRSVSWYQQTPGQGLQFLFEYFSETQRNKGNFPGRFSGRQFSNSRSEMNVSTLELGDSALYLCASSLGGRGYTFGSGTRLTVV.

The J gene is TRBJ2-1, the V gene TRBV11-3; 12 bases match TRBD2. In germline, CDR1 is SGHNT, CDR2 YENEEA. With V trimmed by 7 bases and J by 1 base, 14 bases remained unmatched. CDR3 size: 19 residues. DNA for the CDR3: TGTGCCAGCAAACCTTCTAGCGGGAGGGCCACCGTGTCCTACAATGAGCAGTTCTTC. It yields the protein CASKPSSGRATVSYNEQFF.

This chain joins TRBV24-1 and TRBJ2-3, with a possible D match to TRBD1 (5 bases). CDR1 and CDR2 from the germline V gene are KGHDR and SFDVKD. The CDR3 runs 15 residues. Trimming left V 2 bases short and J 0 bases short, with 8 bases between. CDR3 loop: CATSDSGSSTDTQYF. As DNA, the CDR3 is TGTGCCACCAGTGATTCAGGGTCCAGCACAGATACGCAGTATTTT.

The chain links TRBV30 to TRBJ1-2, with a weak D call TRBD1 (5 bases). The V and J ends lost 4 bases and 0 bases respectively, with 9 bases between them. The CDR3 has 13 residues. Germline V lookup: CDR1 GTSNPN, CDR2 SVGIG (reference sequence). The CDR3 DNA is TGTGCCTGGAAGACAGATTCTAACTATGGCTACACCTTC. Protein sequence: CAWKTDSNYGYTF.

The rearrangement uses TRBV10-3 and TRBJ2-5; D unresolved. V was cut by 2 bases and J by 4 bases, with 11 bases left in between. The CDR3 is made up of 14 amino acids. Germline V lookup: CDR1 ENHRY, CDR2 SYGVKD. The CDR3 here is CAISEKARGETQYF. The CDR3 DNA reads TGTGCCATCAGTGAGAAGGCTCGCGGAGAGACCCAGTACTTC.

The chain recombines TRBV2 with TRBJ1-5; tentatively, D is TRBD1 (6 bases). V lost 7 bases to trimming and J lost 1 base, with 14 bases between them. The CDR3 is 15 amino acids. Looked up from germline, CDR1 is SNHLY and CDR2 is FYNNEI. Written as DNA, the CDR3 is TGTGCCAGCACCCTAGGGGGTTGGAGCAATCAGCCCCAGCATTTT. Translation gives CASTLGGWSNQPQHF.

V is TRBV7-8 and J is TRBJ1-1, with TRBD1 matching 12 bases. Germline V gene sequence: CDR1 SGHVS, CDR2 FQNEAQ. CDR3 length: 16 residues. Trimming removed 2 bases from V and 6 bases from J; junction bases left unmatched: 7. CDR3 in DNA: TGTGCCAGCAGCTTAAGGGACAGGGGGCGCGACGCTGAAGCTTTCTTT. Amino acids: CASSLRDRGRDAEAFF.

This chain joins TRBV23-1 and TRBJ1-2; 9 bases are shared with TRBD1. TRBV23-1 counts as an open reading frame of uncertain function. The CDR3 has 17 amino acids. V lost 0 bases, J lost 4 bases, and 9 bases stayed unmatched. In DNA form, the CDR3 reads TGCGCCAGCAGTCAATCGATACGACAGGGGGGTAGCTATGGCTACACCTTC. Protein: CASSQSIRQGGSYGYTF.

This rearrangement joins TRBV3-1 (or the pseudogene TRBV3-2) to TRBJ1-6, with D possibly being TRBD1 (5 bases). Germline values: CDR1 LGHDT, CDR2 YNNKEL (reference sequence). The CDR3 totals 17 residues. Deletions cut 0 bases from V and 0 bases from J, with 9 bases between. This chain's CDR3 is CASSQDLGGSYNSPLHF. Written as DNA, the CDR3 is TGTGCCAGCAGCCAAGATCTCGGGGGCTCCTATAATTCACCCCTCCACTTT.

This clone was recorded only once. The V gene is TRBV15, the J gene TRBJ1-5, with D possibly being TRBD1 (5 bases). The V end lost 0 bases, the J end lost 2 bases, and 5 bases lay between the germline ends. CDR1 LNHNV and CDR2 YYDKDF come from the germline V gene (reference sequence). The CDR3 runs 14 residues. The CDR3 here is CATSRDRGNQPQHF. In DNA, the CDR3 is TGTGCCACCAGCAGAGACAGGGGCAATCAGCCCCAGCATTTT.

V usage is TRBV24-1 and J usage is TRBJ1-2; TRBD1 aligns across 9 bases. Germline lookup yields CDR1 KGHDR and CDR2 SFDVKD. V lost 3 bases to trimming and J lost 4 bases; unmatched junction nucleotides: 5. The CDR3 covers 15 residues. The CDR3 region is CATSDQTGGIYGYTF. CDR3 coding DNA: TGTGCCACCAGTGATCAAACAGGGGGCATCTATGGCTACACCTTC.

The J gene is TRBJ2-1, the V gene TRBV4-1; maybe TRBD2 (6 bases). Germline V lookup: CDR1 MGHRA, CDR2 YSYEKL. V was shortened by 7 bases and J by 3 bases, with 16 bases between the two germline ends. The CDR3 is made up of 15 amino acids. CDR3 loop: CASTLEGLNYNEQFF. CDR3 DNA sequence: TGCGCCAGCACATTGGAGGGGCTGAACTACAATGAGCAGTTCTTC.

This clone has more than one count but fewer than ten. V gene TRBV7-9 combines with J gene TRBJ1-2, with D unresolved. CDR1 and CDR2 from the germline V gene are SEHNR and FQNEAQ (reference sequence). V dropped 5 bases and J dropped 8 bases, with 18 bases sitting between them. The CDR3 has 14 residues. For the CDR3, the DNA is TGTGCCAGCAGCCCCCCTCTAGGTTTGGAAGGCTACACCTTC. Its protein is CASSPPLGLEGYTF.

The V and J genes are TRBV27 and TRBJ1-2; TRBD1 aligns across 9 bases. The CDR3 length is 11 residues. Germline trimming cut 8 bases from V and 5 bases from J; bases unmatched to any gene: 0. The germline gives CDR1 MNHEY, CDR2 SMNVEV (reference sequence). CDR3 DNA: TGTGCCAGCGGACAGGGGTATGGCTACACCTTC. Translation: CASGQGYGYTF.

The chain couples TRBV5-1 to TRBJ2-2; TRBD2 agrees at 10 bases. Germline CDR1 is SGHRS and CDR2 is YFSETQ. V shed 2 bases, J shed 7 bases, and the junction held 5 bases outside the gene matches. CDR3 size: 15 residues. CDR3 region: CASSFLAGAGGELFF. In DNA form, the CDR3 reads TGCGCCAGCAGCTTCCTAGCGGGGGCTGGCGGGGAGCTGTTTTTT.

A single count supports this clone. The J gene is TRBJ1-3, the V gene TRBV12-3 or TRBV12-4, with 7 positions matching TRBD1. V shed 6 bases, J shed 4 bases, and the junction held 3 bases outside the gene matches. The CDR3 extends over 13 amino acids. CDR3 DNA sequence: TGTGCCAGCAGCCGGGACAGCGGAAACACCATATATTTT. It encodes CASSRDSGNTIYF.